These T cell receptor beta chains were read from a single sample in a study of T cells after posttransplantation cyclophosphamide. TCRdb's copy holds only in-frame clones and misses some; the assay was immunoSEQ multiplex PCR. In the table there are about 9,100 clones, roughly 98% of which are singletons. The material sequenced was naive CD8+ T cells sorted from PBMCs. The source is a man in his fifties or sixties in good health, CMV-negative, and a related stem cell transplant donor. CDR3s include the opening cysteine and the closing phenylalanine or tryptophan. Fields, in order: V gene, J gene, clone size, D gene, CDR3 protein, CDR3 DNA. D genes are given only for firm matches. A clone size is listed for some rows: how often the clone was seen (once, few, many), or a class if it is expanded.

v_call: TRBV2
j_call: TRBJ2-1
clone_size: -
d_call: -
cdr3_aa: CASSGHLGQKYNEQFF
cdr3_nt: TGTGCCAGCAGTGGACATTTGGGACAAAAATACAATGAGCAGTTCTTC

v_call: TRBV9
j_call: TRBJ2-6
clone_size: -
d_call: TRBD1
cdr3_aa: CASSADRGLGGANVLTF
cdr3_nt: TGTGCCAGCAGCGCCGACAGGGGGCTCGGTGGGGCCAACGTCCTGACTTTC

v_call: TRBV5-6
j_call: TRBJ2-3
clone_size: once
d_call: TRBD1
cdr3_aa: CASSWGTATDTQYF
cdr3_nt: TGTGCCAGCAGCTGGGGGACAGCCACAGATACGCAGTATTTT

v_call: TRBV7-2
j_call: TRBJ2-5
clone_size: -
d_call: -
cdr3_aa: CASSLLKHVQETQYF
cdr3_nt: TGTGCCAGCAGCTTATTAAAGCATGTGCAAGAGACCCAGTACTTC

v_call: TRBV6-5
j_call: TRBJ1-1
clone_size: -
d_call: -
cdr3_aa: CASSLSQGNTEAFF
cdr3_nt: TGTGCCAGCAGTTTGTCACAGGGGAACACTGAAGCTTTCTTT

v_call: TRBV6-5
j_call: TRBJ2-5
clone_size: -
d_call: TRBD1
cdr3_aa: CASRGIGQGGETQYF
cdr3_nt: TGTGCCAGCAGGGGAATCGGACAGGGAGGAGAGACCCAGTACTTC

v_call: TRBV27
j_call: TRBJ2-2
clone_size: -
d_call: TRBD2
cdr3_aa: CATRLAGEVGELFF
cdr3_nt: TGTGCCACCCGACTAGCGGGAGAGGTCGGGGAGCTGTTTTTT

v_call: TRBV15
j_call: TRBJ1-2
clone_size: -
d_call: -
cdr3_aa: CATSAGGYGYTF
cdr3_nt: TGTGCCACCAGCGCCGGGGGGTATGGCTACACCTTC

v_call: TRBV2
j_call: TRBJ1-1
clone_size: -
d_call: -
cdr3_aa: CASIPGGGTEAFF
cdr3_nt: TGTGCCAGCATTCCCGGGGGGGGCACTGAAGCTTTCTTT

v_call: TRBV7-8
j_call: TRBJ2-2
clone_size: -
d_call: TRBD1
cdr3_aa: CASSPRTPGTGAGELFF
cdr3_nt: TGTGCCAGCAGCCCCCGGACGCCCGGGACAGGGGCCGGGGAGCTGTTTTTT

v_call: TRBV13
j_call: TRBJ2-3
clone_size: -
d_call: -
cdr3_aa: CASSAHRDTQYF
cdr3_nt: TGTGCCAGCAGCGCGCATCGAGATACGCAGTATTTT

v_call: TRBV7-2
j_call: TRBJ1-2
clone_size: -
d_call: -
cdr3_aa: CASSSNFLEAIF
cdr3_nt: TGTGCCAGCAGCTCCAACTTCTTGGAGGCCATCTTC

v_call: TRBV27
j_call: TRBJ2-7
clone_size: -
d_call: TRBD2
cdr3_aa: CASSLRQAGTYEQYF
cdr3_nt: TGTGCCAGCAGTCTCCGGCAAGCGGGAACCTACGAGCAGTACTTC

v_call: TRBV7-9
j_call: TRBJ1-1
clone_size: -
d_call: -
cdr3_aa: CASSPLTEAFF
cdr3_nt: TGTGCCAGCAGCCCCCTCACTGAAGCTTTCTTT

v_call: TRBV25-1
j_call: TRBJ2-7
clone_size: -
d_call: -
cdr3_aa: CASTDFSYEQYF
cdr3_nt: TGTGCCAGCACAGACTTCTCCTACGAGCAGTACTTC

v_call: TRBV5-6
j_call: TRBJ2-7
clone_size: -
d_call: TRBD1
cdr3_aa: CASSYGTASYEQYF
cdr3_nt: TGTGCCAGCAGTTACGGGACAGCCTCCTACGAGCAGTACTTC

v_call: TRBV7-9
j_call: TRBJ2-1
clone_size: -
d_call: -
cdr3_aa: CASSLGPIEQFF
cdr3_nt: TGTGCCAGCAGCTTAGGGCCAATTGAGCAGTTCTTC

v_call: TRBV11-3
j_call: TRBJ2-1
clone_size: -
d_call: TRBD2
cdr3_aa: CASSLDPGLAGEQFF
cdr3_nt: TGTGCCAGCAGCTTAGACCCGGGACTAGCAGGGGAGCAGTTCTTC

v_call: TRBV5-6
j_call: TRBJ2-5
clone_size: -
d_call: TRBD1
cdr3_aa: CASSQQGIQETQYF
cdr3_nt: TGTGCCAGCAGCCAACAGGGGATACAAGAGACCCAGTACTTC

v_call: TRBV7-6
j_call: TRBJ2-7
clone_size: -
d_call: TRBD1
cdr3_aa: CASSSGTGTSYEQYF
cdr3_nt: TGTGCCAGCAGCTCCGGGACAGGGACGTCCTACGAGCAGTACTTC

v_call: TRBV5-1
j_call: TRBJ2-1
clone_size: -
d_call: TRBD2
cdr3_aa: CASSLARDYSPNEQFF
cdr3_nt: TGCGCCAGCAGCTTGGCTAGGGACTATAGCCCCAATGAGCAGTTCTTC

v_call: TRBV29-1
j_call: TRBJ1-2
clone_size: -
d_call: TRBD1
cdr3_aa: CSVEEFYPQDRGRENYGYTF
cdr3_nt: TGCAGCGTTGAAGAATTTTACCCTCAGGACAGGGGGCGGGAGAACTATGGCTACACCTTC

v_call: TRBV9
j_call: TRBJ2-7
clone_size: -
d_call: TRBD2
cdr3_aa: CASSPGGAPHEQYF
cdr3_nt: TGTGCCAGCAGCCCGGGGGGGGCGCCCCACGAGCAGTACTTC

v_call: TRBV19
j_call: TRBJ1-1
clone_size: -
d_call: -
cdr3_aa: CASSIYRELISSEAFF
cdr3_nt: TGTGCCAGTAGTATTTACAGGGAACTCATTTCTTCCGAAGCTTTCTTT

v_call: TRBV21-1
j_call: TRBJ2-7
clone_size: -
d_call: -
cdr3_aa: CASTKTVVVDEQYF
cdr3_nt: TGTGCCAGCACCAAAACTGTGGTAGTCGACGAGCAGTACTTC

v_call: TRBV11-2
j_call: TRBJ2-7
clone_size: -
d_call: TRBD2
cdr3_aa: CASSYGTTYEQYF
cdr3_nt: TGTGCCAGCAGCTATGGGACTACCTACGAGCAGTACTTC

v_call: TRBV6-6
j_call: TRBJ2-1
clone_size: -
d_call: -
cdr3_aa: CASTYALFNEQFF
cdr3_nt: TGTGCCAGCACCTACGCCCTCTTCAATGAGCAGTTCTTC

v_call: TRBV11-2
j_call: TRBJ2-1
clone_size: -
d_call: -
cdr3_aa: CASSLGTLAADEQFF
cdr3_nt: TGTGCCAGCAGCTTAGGGACACTAGCCGCCGATGAGCAGTTCTTC

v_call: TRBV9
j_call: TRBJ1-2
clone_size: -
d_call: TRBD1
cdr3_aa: CASSVATTGAFYGYTF
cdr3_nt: TGTGCCAGCAGCGTAGCTACGACAGGGGCTTTCTATGGCTACACCTTC